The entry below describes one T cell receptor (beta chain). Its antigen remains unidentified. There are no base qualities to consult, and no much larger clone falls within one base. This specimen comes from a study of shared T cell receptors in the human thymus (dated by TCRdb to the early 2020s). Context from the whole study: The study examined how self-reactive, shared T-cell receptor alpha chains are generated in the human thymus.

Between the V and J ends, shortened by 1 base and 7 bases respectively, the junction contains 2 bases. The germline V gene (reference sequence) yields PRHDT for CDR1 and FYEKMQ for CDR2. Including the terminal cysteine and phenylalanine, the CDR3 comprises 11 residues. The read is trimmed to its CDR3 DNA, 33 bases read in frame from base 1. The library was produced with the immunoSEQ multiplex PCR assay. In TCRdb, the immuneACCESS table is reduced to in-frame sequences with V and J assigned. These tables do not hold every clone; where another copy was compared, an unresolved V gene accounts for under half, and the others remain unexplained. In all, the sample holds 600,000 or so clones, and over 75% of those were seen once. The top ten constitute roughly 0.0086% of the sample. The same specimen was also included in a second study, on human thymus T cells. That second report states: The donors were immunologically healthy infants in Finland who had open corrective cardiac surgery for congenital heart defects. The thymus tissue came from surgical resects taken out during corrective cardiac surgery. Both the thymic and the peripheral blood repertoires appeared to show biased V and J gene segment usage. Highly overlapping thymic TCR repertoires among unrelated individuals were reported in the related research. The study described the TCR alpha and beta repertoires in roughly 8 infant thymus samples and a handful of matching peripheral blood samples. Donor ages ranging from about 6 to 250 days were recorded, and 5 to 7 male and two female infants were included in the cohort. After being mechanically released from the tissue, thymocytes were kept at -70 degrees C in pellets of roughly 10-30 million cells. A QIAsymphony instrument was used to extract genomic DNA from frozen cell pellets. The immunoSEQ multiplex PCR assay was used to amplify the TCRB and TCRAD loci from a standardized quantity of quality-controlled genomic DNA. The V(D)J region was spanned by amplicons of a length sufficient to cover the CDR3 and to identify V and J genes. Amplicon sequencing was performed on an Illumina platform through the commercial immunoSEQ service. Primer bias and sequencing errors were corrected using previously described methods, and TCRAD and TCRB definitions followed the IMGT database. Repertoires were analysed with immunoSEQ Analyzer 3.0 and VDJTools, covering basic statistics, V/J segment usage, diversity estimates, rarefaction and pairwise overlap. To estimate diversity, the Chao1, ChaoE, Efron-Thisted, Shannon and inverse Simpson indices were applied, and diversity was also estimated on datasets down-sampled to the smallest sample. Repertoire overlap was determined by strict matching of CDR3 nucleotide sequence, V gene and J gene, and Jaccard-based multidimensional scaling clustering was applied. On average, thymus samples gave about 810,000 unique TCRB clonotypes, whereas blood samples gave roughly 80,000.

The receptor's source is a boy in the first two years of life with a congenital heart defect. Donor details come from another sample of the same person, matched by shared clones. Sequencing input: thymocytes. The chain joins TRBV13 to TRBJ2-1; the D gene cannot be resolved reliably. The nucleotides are TGTGCCAGCAGCTTAGCAAATGAGCAGTTCTTC. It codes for CASSLANEQFF. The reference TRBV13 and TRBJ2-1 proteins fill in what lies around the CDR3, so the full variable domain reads AAGVIQSPRHLIKEKRETATLKCYPIPRHDTVYWYQQGPGQDPQFLISFYEKMQSDKGSIPDRFSAQQFSDYHSELNMSSLELGDSALYFCASSLANEQFFGPGTRLTVL.